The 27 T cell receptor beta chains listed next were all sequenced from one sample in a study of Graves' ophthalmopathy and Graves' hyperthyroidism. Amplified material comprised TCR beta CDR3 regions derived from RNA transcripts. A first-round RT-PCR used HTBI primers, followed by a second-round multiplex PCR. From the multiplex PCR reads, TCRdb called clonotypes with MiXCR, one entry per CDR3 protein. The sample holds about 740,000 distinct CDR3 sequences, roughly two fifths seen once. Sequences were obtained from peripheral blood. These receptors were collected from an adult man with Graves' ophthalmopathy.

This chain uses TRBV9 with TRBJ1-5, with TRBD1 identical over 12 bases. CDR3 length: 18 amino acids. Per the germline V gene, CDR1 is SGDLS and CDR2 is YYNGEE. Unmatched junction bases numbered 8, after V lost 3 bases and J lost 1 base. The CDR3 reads CASSAGTGGGGSNQPQHF. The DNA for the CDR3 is TGTGCCAGCAGCGCGGGGACAGGGGGCGGTGGAAGCAATCAGCCCCAGCATTTT.

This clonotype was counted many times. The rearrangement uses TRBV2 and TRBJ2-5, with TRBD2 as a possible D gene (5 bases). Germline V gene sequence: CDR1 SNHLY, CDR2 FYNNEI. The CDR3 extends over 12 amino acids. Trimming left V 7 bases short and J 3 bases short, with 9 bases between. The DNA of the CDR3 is TGTGCCAGCAACGGGGAAAAAGAGACCCAGTACTTC. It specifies CASNGEKETQYF.

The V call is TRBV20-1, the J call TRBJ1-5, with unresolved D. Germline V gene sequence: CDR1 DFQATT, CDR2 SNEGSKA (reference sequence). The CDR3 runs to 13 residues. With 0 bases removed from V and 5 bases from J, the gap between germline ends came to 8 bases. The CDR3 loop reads CSARDPVDQPQHF. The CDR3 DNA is TGCAGTGCTAGAGATCCTGTGGATCAGCCCCAGCATTTT.

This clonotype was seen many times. In nucleotides, the CDR3 is TGTGCCAGCAGTTCCTTACAGGAGACCCAGTACTTC. It is translated as CASSSLQETQYF. The gene calls are TRBV6-2 or TRBV6-3 and TRBJ2-5; D unresolved. This CDR3 has 12 residues. The germline V and J ends were trimmed by 4 bases and 5 bases, with 8 bases remaining between them. Germline V gives CDR1 MNHEY, CDR2 SVGEGT.

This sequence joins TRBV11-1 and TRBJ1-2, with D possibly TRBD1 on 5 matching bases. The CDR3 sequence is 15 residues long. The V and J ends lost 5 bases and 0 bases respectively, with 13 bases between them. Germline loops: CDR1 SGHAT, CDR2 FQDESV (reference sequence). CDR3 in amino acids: CASSREDTSNYGYTF. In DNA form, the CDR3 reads TGTGCCAGCAGCCGAGAGGACACTTCTAACTATGGCTACACCTTC.

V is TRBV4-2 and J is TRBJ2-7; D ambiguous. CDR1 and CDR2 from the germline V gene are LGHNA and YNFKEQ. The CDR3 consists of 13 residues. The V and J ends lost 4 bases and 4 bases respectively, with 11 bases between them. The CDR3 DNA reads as TGTGCCAGCAGCCTGCGGATTTCTTACGAGCAGTACTTC. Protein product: CASSLRISYEQYF.

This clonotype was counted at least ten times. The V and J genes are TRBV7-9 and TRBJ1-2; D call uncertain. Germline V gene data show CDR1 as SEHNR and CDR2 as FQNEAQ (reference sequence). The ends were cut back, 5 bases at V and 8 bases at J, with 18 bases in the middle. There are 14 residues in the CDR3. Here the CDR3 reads CASSPLNGLGGYTF. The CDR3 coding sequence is TGTGCCAGCAGCCCCCTCAACGGGCTCGGGGGCTACACCTTC.

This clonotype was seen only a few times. This chain's CDR3 is CASGSRLMNTEAFF. As DNA, the CDR3 is TGTGCCAGCGGGTCGAGACTTATGAACACTGAAGCTTTCTTT. The genes are TRBV2 and TRBJ1-1, with unresolved D. V dropped 8 bases and J dropped 0 bases, with 13 bases sitting between them. The CDR3 contains 14 residues. Germline lookup yields CDR1 SNHLY and CDR2 FYNNEI.

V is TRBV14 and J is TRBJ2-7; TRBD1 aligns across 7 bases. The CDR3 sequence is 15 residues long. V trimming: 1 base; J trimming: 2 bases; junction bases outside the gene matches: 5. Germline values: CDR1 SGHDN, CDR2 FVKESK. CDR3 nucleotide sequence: TGTGCCAGCAGCCAAGCAACAGGGGTCCCCTACGAGCAGTACTTC. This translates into CASSQATGVPYEQYF.

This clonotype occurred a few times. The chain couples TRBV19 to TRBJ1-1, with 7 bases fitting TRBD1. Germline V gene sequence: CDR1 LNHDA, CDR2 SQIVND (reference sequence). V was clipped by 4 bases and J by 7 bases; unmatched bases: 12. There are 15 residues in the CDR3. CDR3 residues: CASSTPRQGPGEAFF. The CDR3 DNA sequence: TGTGCCAGTAGTACCCCTCGACAGGGTCCAGGTGAAGCTTTCTTT.

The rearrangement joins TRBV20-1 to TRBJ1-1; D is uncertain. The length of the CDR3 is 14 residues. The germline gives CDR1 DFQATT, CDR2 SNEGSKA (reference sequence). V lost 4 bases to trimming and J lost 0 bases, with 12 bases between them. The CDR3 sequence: CSATPGGLNTEAFF. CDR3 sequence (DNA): TGCAGTGCTACACCGGGCGGGTTGAACACTGAAGCTTTCTTT.

CDR3 bases: TGTGCCATCAAGTCGACAGGGGGCGACACTGAAGCTTTCTTT. Its protein product is CAIKSTGGDTEAFF. This chain joins TRBV10-3 and TRBJ1-1; 10 bases align to TRBD1. Trimming took 7 bases from V and 3 from J; bases not matched to a gene: 5. CDR3 length equals 14 residues. Germline lookup yields CDR1 ENHRY and CDR2 SYGVKD.

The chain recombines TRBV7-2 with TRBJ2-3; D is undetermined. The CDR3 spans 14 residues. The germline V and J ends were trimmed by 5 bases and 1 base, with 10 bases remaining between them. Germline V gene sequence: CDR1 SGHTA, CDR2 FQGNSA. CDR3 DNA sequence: TGTGCCAGCAGCAACCGTGTGCGCACAGATACGCAGTATTTT. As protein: CASSNRVRTDTQYF.

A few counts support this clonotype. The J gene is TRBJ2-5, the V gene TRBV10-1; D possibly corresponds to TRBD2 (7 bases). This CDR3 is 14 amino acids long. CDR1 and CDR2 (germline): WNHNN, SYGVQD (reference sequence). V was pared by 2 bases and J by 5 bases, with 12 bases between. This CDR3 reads CASSEGGAMETQYF. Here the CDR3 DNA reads TGCGCCAGCAGTGAGGGGGGGGCGATGGAGACCCAGTACTTC.

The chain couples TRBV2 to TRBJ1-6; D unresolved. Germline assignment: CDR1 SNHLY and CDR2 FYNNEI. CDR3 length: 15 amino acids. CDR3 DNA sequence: TGTGCTAGCGTTAGTGGAGGCTCCTATAATTCACCCCTCCACTTT. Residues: CASVSGGSYNSPLHF. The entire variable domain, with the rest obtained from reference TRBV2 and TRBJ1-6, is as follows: EPEVTQTPSHQVTQMGQEVILRCVPISNHLYFYWYRQILGQKVEFLVSFYNNEISEKSEIFDDQFSVERPDGSNFTLKIRSTKLEDSAMYFCASVSGGSYNSPLHFGNGTRLTVT.

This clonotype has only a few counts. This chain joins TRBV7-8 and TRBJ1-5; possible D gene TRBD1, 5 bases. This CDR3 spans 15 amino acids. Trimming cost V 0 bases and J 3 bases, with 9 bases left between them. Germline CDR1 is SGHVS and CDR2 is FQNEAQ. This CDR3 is CASSLAGGINQPQHF. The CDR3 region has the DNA TGTGCCAGCAGCTTAGCGGGGGGGATCAATCAGCCCCAGCATTTT.

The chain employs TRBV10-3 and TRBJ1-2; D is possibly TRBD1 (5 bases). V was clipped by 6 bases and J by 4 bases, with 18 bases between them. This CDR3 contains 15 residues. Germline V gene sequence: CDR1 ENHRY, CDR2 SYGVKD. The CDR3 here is CAIRPLGGFSYGYTF. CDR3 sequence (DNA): TGTGCCATCAGACCTTTGGGGGGGTTCTCCTATGGCTACACCTTC.

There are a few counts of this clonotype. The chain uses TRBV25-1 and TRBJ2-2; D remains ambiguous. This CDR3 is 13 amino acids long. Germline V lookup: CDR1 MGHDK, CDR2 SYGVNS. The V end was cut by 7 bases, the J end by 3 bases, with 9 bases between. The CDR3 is CASMSTYTGELFF. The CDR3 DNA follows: TGTGCCAGCATGAGCACGTACACCGGGGAGCTGTTTTTT. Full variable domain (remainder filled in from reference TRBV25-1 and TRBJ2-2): EADIYQTPRYLVIGTGKKITLECSQTMGHDKMYWYQQDPGMELHLIHYSYGVNSTEKGDLSSESTVSRIRTEHFPLTLESARPSHTSQYLCASMSTYTGELFFGEGSRLTVL.

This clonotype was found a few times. As DNA, the CDR3 is TGCAGTGCCGGATGGACAGGGGGTTACGAGCAGTACTTC. As protein: CSAGWTGGYEQYF. The J gene is TRBJ2-7, the V gene TRBV20-1; 10 bases map to TRBD1. The CDR3 runs 13 residues. The V segment lost 6 bases and the J segment 4 bases; nucleotides outside the gene matches: 6. Germline V gene lookup returns CDR1 DFQATT and CDR2 SNEGSKA (reference sequence).

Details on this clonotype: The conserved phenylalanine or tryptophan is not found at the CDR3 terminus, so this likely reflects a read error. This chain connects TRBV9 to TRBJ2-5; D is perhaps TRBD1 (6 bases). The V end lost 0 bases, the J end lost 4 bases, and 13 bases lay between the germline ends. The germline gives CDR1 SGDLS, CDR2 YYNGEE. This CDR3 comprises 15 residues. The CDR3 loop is CASSVGTAPRETQYV. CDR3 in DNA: TGTGCCAGCAGCGTAGGGACAGCCCCCCGAGAGACCCAGTACGTC.

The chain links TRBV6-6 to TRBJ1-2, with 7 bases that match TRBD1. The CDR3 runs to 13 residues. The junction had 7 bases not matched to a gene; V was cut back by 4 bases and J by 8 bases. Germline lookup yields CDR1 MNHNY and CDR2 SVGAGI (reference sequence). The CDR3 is CASSFGQAEGYTF. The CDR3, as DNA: TGTGCCAGCAGTTTTGGACAGGCCGAGGGCTACACCTTC.

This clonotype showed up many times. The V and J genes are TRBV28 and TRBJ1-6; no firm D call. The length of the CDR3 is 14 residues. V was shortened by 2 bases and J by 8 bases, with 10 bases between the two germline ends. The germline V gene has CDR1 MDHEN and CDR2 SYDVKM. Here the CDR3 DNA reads TGTGCCAGCAGTTTAGTATCTAAATATTCACCCCTCCACTTT. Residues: CASSLVSKYSPLHF.

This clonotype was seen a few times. The CDR3 DNA is TGTGCCAGCAGTGAAGGTTTCGGGTCTCAATGGAGCTCCTACGAGCAGTACTTC. Amino acid sequence: CASSEGFGSQWSSYEQYF. This chain joins TRBV11-1 and TRBJ2-7; D is undetermined. Trimming stripped 6 bases from V and 0 bases from J, with 24 bases between. Germline V CDR1 and CDR2: SGHAT, FQDESV (reference sequence). The CDR3 has 18 residues.

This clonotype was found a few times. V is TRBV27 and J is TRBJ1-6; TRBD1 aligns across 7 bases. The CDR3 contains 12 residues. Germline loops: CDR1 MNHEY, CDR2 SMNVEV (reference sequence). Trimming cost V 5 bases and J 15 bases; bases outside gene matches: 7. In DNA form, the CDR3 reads TGTGCCAGCAGTCCGACAGGGCATAACCTCCACTTT. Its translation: CASSPTGHNLHF.

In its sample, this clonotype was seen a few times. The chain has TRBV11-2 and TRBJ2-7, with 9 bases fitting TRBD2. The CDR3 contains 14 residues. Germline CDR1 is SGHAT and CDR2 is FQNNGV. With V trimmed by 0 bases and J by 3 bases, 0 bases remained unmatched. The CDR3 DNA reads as TGTGCCAGCAGCTTAGAGACTAGCGGCTACGAGCAGTACTTC. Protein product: CASSLETSGYEQYF.

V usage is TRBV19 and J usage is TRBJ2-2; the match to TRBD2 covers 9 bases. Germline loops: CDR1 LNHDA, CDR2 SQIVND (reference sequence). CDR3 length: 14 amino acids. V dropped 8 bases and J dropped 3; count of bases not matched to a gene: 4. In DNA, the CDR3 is TGTGCCAGTTCCGGGACTAGCCACACCGGGGAGCTGTTTTTT. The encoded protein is CASSGTSHTGELFF.

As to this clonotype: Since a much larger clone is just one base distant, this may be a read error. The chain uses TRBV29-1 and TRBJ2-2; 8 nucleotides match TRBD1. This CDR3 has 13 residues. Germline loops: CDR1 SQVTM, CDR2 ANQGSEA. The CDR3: CSVDRGQGGEPFF. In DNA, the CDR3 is TGCAGCGTTGACAGGGGGCAGGGCGGGGAGCCGTTTTTT.